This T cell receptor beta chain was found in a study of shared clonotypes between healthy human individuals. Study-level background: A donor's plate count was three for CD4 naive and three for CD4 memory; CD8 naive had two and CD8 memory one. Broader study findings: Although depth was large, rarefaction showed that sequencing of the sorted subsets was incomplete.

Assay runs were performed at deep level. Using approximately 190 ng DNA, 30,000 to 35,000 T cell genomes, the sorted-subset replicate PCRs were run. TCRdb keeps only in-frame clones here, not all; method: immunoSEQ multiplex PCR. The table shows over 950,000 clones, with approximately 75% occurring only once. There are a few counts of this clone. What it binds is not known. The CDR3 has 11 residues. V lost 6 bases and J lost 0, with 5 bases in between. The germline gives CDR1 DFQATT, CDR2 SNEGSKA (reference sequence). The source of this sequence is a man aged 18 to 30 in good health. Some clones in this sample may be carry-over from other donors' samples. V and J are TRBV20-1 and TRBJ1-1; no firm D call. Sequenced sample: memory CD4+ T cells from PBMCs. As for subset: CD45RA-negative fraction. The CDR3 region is CSAEMNTEAFF. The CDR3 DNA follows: TGCAGTGCCGAGATGAACACTGAAGCTTTCTTT.